These T cell receptor beta chains were read from a single sample in a study of blood T cell repertoires in COVID-19. The protocol was immunoSEQ multiplex PCR, while the TCRdb copy is restricted to in-frame clones and leaves out a portion. The table shows some 290,000 clones, with about 90% occurring only once. Sequencing input: peripheral blood. Every receptor here comes from a woman aged 25 to 45 with COVID-19, enrolled during active disease. The conserved cysteine and the conserved F or W are not part of the CDR3 here. Only part of the rows carry a size: once, few, many, or a class if the clone is expanded.

clone size: NA; CDR3 length: 12; V gene: TRBV7-9; CDR3 protein: ASSLVGPQGIAF
clone size: NA; CDR3 length: 11; V gene: TRBV27; CDR3 protein: ASSGLVNTEAF
clone size: NA; CDR3 length: 14; V gene: TRBV5-6; CDR3 protein: ASSLGLAWNTGELF
clone size: NA; CDR3 length: 11; V gene: TRBV6-4; CDR3 protein: ASTARGNSPLH
clone size: NA; CDR3 length: 13; V gene: TRBV11-3; CDR3 protein: ASSWGTSGEETQY
clone size: NA; CDR3 length: 11; V gene: TRBV7-2; CDR3 protein: ASSLARDNEQF
clone size: NA; CDR3 length: 13; V gene: TRBV19; CDR3 protein: ASSLVTGGITEAF
clone size: NA; CDR3 length: 16; V gene: TRBV6-2/TRBV6-3; CDR3 protein: ASSLGTGGANREQPQH
clone size: NA; CDR3 length: 16; V gene: TRBV29-1; CDR3 protein: SVEVGQSPPPYNTEAF
clone size: NA; CDR3 length: 12; V gene: TRBV10-3; CDR3 protein: AIRVAGDSYEQY
clone size: NA; CDR3 length: 15; V gene: TRBV28; CDR3 protein: ASSLIQGAGGSQPQH
clone size: NA; CDR3 length: 15; V gene: TRBV5-5; CDR3 protein: ASSSRGASGISNEQF
clone size: NA; CDR3 length: 14; V gene: TRBV3-1/TRBV3-2; CDR3 protein: ASSQRGAGEQETQY
clone size: NA; CDR3 length: 13; V gene: TRBV19; CDR3 protein: ASRIWGQGNEKLF
clone size: NA; CDR3 length: 12; V gene: TRBV18; CDR3 protein: ASSPLPGTDTQY
clone size: NA; CDR3 length: 15; V gene: TRBV14; CDR3 protein: ASSGTQAGWVYNEQF
clone size: NA; CDR3 length: 14; V gene: TRBV15; CDR3 protein: ATSRDPDRSGNTIY
clone size: NA; CDR3 length: 11; V gene: TRBV5-1; CDR3 protein: ASSQNGGYEQY
clone size: once; CDR3 length: 15; V gene: TRBV19; CDR3 protein: ASSRTSGSADTGELF
clone size: once; CDR3 length: 10; V gene: TRBV4-1; CDR3 protein: ASSQDRETQY
clone size: NA; CDR3 length: 9; V gene: TRBV10-3; CDR3 protein: AINRGNEQF
clone size: NA; CDR3 length: 15; V gene: TRBV3-1/TRBV3-2; CDR3 protein: ASSPGGLAGGSYEQY
clone size: NA; CDR3 length: 13; V gene: TRBV7-2; CDR3 protein: ASSSPRTVGGGYT
clone size: once; CDR3 length: 13; V gene: TRBV7-2; CDR3 protein: ASSSGQGVSYEQY
clone size: NA; CDR3 length: 12; V gene: TRBV27; CDR3 protein: ASSLERAYNEQF
clone size: NA; CDR3 length: 14; V gene: TRBV30; CDR3 protein: AGTGGPFERNTEAF
clone size: NA; CDR3 length: 13; V gene: TRBV6-2/TRBV6-3; CDR3 protein: ASRPSGTGVPEAF
clone size: NA; CDR3 length: 12; V gene: TRBV5-6; CDR3 protein: ASSLGGQGSGYT
clone size: few; CDR3 length: 13; V gene: TRBV5-4; CDR3 protein: ASSLFTSGGHTQY
clone size: NA; CDR3 length: 10; V gene: TRBV28; CDR3 protein: ASRQGAYEQY
clone size: NA; CDR3 length: 13; V gene: TRBV10-1; CDR3 protein: ASSEEGGNQHEQF
clone size: NA; CDR3 length: 12; V gene: TRBV18; CDR3 protein: ASSPGQGNEKLF
clone size: NA; CDR3 length: 12; V gene: TRBV3-1/TRBV3-2; CDR3 protein: ASSQDIGGGTRF
clone size: NA; CDR3 length: 11; V gene: TRBV29-1; CDR3 protein: SADLQGSYEQY
clone size: NA; CDR3 length: 11; V gene: TRBV5-6; CDR3 protein: ASSLAVNTEAF
clone size: NA; CDR3 length: 12; V gene: TRBV6-6; CDR3 protein: ASSYRDSHNEQF
clone size: NA; CDR3 length: 13; V gene: TRBV5-1; CDR3 protein: ASSPGQGAWQPQH
clone size: NA; CDR3 length: 14; V gene: TRBV28; CDR3 protein: ASSLVPGQLYNEQF
clone size: NA; CDR3 length: 9; V gene: TRBV10-3; CDR3 protein: AIQANYGYT
clone size: NA; CDR3 length: 14; V gene: TRBV15; CDR3 protein: ATSRGGGTRTYEQY
clone size: NA; CDR3 length: 12; V gene: TRBV4-1; CDR3 protein: ASSRTILTYEQY
clone size: once; CDR3 length: 11; V gene: TRBV7-9; CDR3 protein: ASSHGQNGGYT
clone size: NA; CDR3 length: 11; V gene: TRBV2; CDR3 protein: ASSDGRYNEQF
clone size: once; CDR3 length: 12; V gene: TRBV3-1/TRBV3-2; CDR3 protein: ASSQMGQNTEAF
clone size: NA; CDR3 length: 13; V gene: TRBV5-8; CDR3 protein: ASSLVGDSGNTIY
clone size: NA; CDR3 length: 15; V gene: TRBV7-6; CDR3 protein: ASSLGDSGRDTGELF
clone size: NA; CDR3 length: 14; V gene: TRBV7-9; CDR3 protein: ASSIPRDYSYNEQF
clone size: NA; CDR3 length: 12; V gene: TRBV6-1; CDR3 protein: ASSEAQGTYEQY
clone size: NA; CDR3 length: 11; V gene: TRBV6-1; CDR3 protein: ASSDRDRARAF
clone size: NA; CDR3 length: 11; V gene: TRBV18; CDR3 protein: ASSGQGNTEAF
clone size: NA; CDR3 length: 13; V gene: TRBV7-2; CDR3 protein: ASSLQAQPNEKLF
clone size: NA; CDR3 length: 12; V gene: TRBV10-3; CDR3 protein: AISAGQGEDTQY
clone size: NA; CDR3 length: 12; V gene: TRBV21-1; CDR3 protein: ASSKDPDRPEAF
clone size: NA; CDR3 length: 12; V gene: TRBV19; CDR3 protein: ASSVDRGADTQY
clone size: NA; CDR3 length: 10; V gene: TRBV12-3/TRBV12-4; CDR3 protein: ATTNGGYGYT
clone size: NA; CDR3 length: 13; V gene: TRBV19; CDR3 protein: ASRRSLGGNYEQY